This TCR beta chain was identified during a study of T cell repertoires in cytomegalovirus infection. Looking at the study overall: Signatures in public TCR beta sequences pointed to both CMV infection and matching HLA type. Study findings and constraints: The ex vivo response showed dominance by HLA-C-restricted CMV-specific TCR beta clonotypes. Public TCR beta family frequency separated CMV-and-HLA carriers, including in an independent cohort.

One entry per CDR3 protein results from TCRdb running MiXCR on the reads. The profile shows 600,000 to 800,000 distinct CDR3 sequences, roughly 26% of them singletons. Remarks on this clonotype: The antigen is unknown.

The TCR comes from a human donor in good health (CMV status not recorded). Some clones in this sample may be carry-over from other donors' samples. The sample consisted of CD8+ T cells from PBMCs.

The CDR3 sequence is CSVGLEGAQYF. As DNA, the CDR3 is TGCAGCGTTGGACTTGAAGGGGCCCAGTACTTC. The gene calls are TRBV29-1 and TRBJ2-5; D is perhaps TRBD1 (5 bases). The CDR3 has 11 amino acids. V was clipped by 4 bases and J by 9 bases, with 12 bases between them. The germline V gene encodes CDR1 SQVTM and CDR2 ANQGSEA.